Listed below are T cell receptor beta chains from one sample, sequenced in a study of T cells after yellow fever vaccination. TCRdb used MiXCR to reprocess the 5' RACE reads, holding one entry per CDR3 protein. The sample has 500,000 to 650,000 distinct CDR3 sequences, roughly 13% seen once; the top ten hold over 11%. The input for sequencing was PBMCs, taken on the day of the yellow fever booster vaccination. The receptor source for this set is a man in his thirties or forties who received the YFV17D yellow fever vaccine. The CDR3 runs from the conserved cysteine through the conserved F or W. D genes are given only for firm matches. The size entry is marked missing in some rows and otherwise reads once, few, many or a size class.

V: TRBV28
J: TRBJ2-4
D: TRBD1
size: NA
DNA: TGTGCCAGCAGTTTGGGGACAGGCAACATTCAGTACTTC
CDR3: CASSLGTGNIQYF

V: TRBV29-1
J: TRBJ2-2
D: TRBD2
size: few
DNA: TGCAGCGTTGCGGGGGGGTACACCGGGGAGCTGTTTTTT
CDR3: CSVAGGYTGELFF

V: TRBV6-2/TRBV6-3
J: TRBJ2-7
D: NA
size: few
DNA: TGTGCCAGCAGCCATGGCCTTCAACCCAATTTC
CDR3: CASSHGLQPNF

V: TRBV6-1
J: TRBJ2-7
D: TRBD2
size: many
DNA: TGTGCCAGCAGCACCGGACTAGCGGGAGTGTACGAGCAGTACTTC
CDR3: CASSTGLAGVYEQYF

V: TRBV12-3/TRBV12-4
J: TRBJ2-1
D: TRBD2
size: few
DNA: TGTGCCAGCTCGCTCGGACTAGCGGGATCTTATGAGCAGTTCTTC
CDR3: CASSLGLAGSYEQFF

V: TRBV7-2
J: TRBJ2-7
D: TRBD2
size: few
DNA: TGTGCCAGCAGCGTGAGCGGGAGACACGAGCAGTACTTC
CDR3: CASSVSGRHEQYF

V: TRBV15
J: TRBJ2-7
D: TRBD1
size: few
DNA: TGTGCCACCAGCACCCAGACAGGGGGAAGGCAGTACTTC
CDR3: CATSTQTGGRQYF

V: TRBV21-1
J: TRBJ2-7
D: NA
size: few
DNA: TGTGCCAGCAGCAAACCGAATGCGGAGAGCTACGAGCAGTACTTC
CDR3: CASSKPNAESYEQYF

V: TRBV5-1
J: TRBJ1-1
D: TRBD1
size: NA
DNA: TGCGCCAGCAGCTTGTCCGTAGACAGGGGGCGCGCAGCTTTCTTT
CDR3: CASSLSVDRGRAAFF

V: TRBV7-2
J: TRBJ2-3
D: NA
size: NA
DNA: TGTGCCAGCAGCCACTTCGCGGCGGGACGGGTAGATACGCAGTATTTT
CDR3: CASSHFAAGRVDTQYF

V: TRBV20-1
J: TRBJ2-1
D: TRBD2
size: NA
DNA: TGCTGTGCTAGAGATCTCGCTAGCGGAAGCTCCTACAATGAGCAGTTCTTC
CDR3: CCARDLASGSSYNEQFF

V: TRBV5-1
J: TRBJ2-3
D: TRBD2
size: NA
DNA: TGCGCCAGCAGCTTGGCGGTACCGGGACTAGCGACCTCTAGCACAGATACGCAGTATTTT
CDR3: CASSLAVPGLATSSTDTQYF

V: TRBV7-8
J: TRBJ2-5
D: NA
size: few
DNA: TGTGCCAGCAGCTTAGTAGCGGAGCAAGAGACCCAGTACTTC
CDR3: CASSLVAEQETQYF

V: TRBV5-1
J: TRBJ2-7
D: NA
size: NA
DNA: TGCGCCAGCAGCCCCGGGACACCTAGATCCGAGCAGTACTTC
CDR3: CASSPGTPRSEQYF

V: TRBV29-1
J: TRBJ2-7
D: TRBD2
size: NA
DNA: TGCAGCGTTGGGACTAGGTACGAGCAGTACTTC
CDR3: CSVGTRYEQYF

V: TRBV27
J: TRBJ2-1
D: NA
size: NA
DNA: TGTGCCAGCAGTTTTCGTTGGAGGGAAGAGCAGTTCTTC
CDR3: CASSFRWREEQFF

V: TRBV5-1
J: TRBJ2-3
D: TRBD1
size: many
DNA: TGCGCCAGCAGCAAAGACAGGGGGAGCACAGATACGCAGTATTTT
CDR3: CASSKDRGSTDTQYF

V: TRBV20-1
J: TRBJ2-3
D: NA
size: NA
DNA: TGCAGTGCTGCCGACAGGAATGCAGATACGCAGTATTTT
CDR3: CSAADRNADTQYF

V: TRBV9
J: TRBJ2-1
D: NA
size: NA
DNA: TGTGCCAGCGGGTGGTTGAATGAGCAGTTCTTC
CDR3: CASGWLNEQFF

V: TRBV25-1
J: TRBJ1-4
D: NA
size: NA
DNA: TGTGCCAGCAGTGAATATACGGGAGGGAATGAAAAACTGTTTTTT
CDR3: CASSEYTGGNEKLFF

V: TRBV7-9
J: TRBJ1-1
D: NA
size: few
DNA: TGTGCCAGCAGCTTAGGGGCCAGGAAGGACACTGAAGCTTTCTTT
CDR3: CASSLGARKDTEAFF

V: TRBV29-1
J: TRBJ2-7
D: TRBD1
size: few
DNA: TGCAGCGTTGCCGACAGGGGGCTTACCTACGAGCAGTACTTC
CDR3: CSVADRGLTYEQYF

V: TRBV7-9
J: TRBJ2-1
D: NA
size: NA
DNA: TGTGCCAGCAGCCCTCGAAAGGGGGGGAATGAGCAGTTCTTC
CDR3: CASSPRKGGNEQFF

V: TRBV29-1
J: TRBJ2-1
D: TRBD2
size: few
DNA: TGCAGCGATCTAGCGGGAAACTACAATGAGCAGTTCTTC
CDR3: CSDLAGNYNEQFF

V: TRBV7-2
J: TRBJ2-1
D: TRBD2
size: NA
DNA: TGTGCCAGCAGCTCCCCATTAGCGGGAGCGTCCTACAATGAGCAGTTCTTC
CDR3: CASSSPLAGASYNEQFF

V: TRBV28
J: TRBJ2-7
D: NA
size: NA
DNA: TGTGCCAGCAGTTTTGGATGGGTTAGCTCCTACGAGCAGTACTTC
CDR3: CASSFGWVSSYEQYF

V: TRBV6-4
J: TRBJ2-2
D: NA
size: NA
DNA: TGTGCCAGCAGTGACTCGAAAGCGGCGAACACCGGGGAGCTGTTTTTT
CDR3: CASSDSKAANTGELFF

V: TRBV6-2/TRBV6-3
J: TRBJ2-7
D: NA
size: NA
DNA: TGTGCCAGCGCTCTCCAGCGTCGGACTTACGAGCAGTACTTC
CDR3: CASALQRRTYEQYF

V: TRBV20-1
J: TRBJ1-5
D: TRBD1
size: few
DNA: TGCAGTGCAATTGCCGACAGGGTCAATCAGCCCCAGCATTTT
CDR3: CSAIADRVNQPQHF

V: TRBV4-3
J: TRBJ1-1
D: NA
size: NA
DNA: TGCGCCAGCAGCCAAGACAAGATCCTGAACACTGAAGCTTTCTTT
CDR3: CASSQDKILNTEAFF

V: TRBV19
J: TRBJ2-2
D: NA
size: few
DNA: TGTGCCAGTACTAGGACAGTCGGGGAGCTGTTTTTT
CDR3: CASTRTVGELFF

V: TRBV6-5
J: TRBJ2-7
D: TRBD2
size: few
DNA: TGTGCCAGCAGTTATAGCGGGAGGGCCGAGTACGAGCAGTACTTC
CDR3: CASSYSGRAEYEQYF

V: TRBV20-1
J: TRBJ2-1
D: TRBD2
size: NA
DNA: TGCAGTGCTAGAGAGGGACTAGCGGGAGACTCCTACAATGAGCAGTTCTTC
CDR3: CSAREGLAGDSYNEQFF

V: TRBV14
J: TRBJ2-7
D: TRBD1
size: few
DNA: TGTGCCAGCAGCCAAGGGACAGGGGTCCACGAGCAGTACTTC
CDR3: CASSQGTGVHEQYF

V: TRBV20-1
J: TRBJ2-5
D: NA
size: few
DNA: TGCAGTGCTAGAATTGCAGCGGAAGAGACCCAGTACTTC
CDR3: CSARIAAEETQYF

V: TRBV7-6
J: TRBJ2-7
D: NA
size: few
DNA: TGTGCCAGCAGCTTAGACTCAGGGTTCCCCTACGAGCAGTACTTC
CDR3: CASSLDSGFPYEQYF

V: TRBV5-5
J: TRBJ2-2
D: TRBD1
size: many
DNA: TGTGCCAGCAGCCCCCGACAGGGATTAACGAACACCGGGGAGCTGTTTTTT
CDR3: CASSPRQGLTNTGELFF

V: TRBV7-2
J: TRBJ2-5
D: TRBD1
size: many
DNA: TGTGCCAGCAGCTTAGCTTGGCCAGGGGGACAAGAGACCCAGTACTTC
CDR3: CASSLAWPGGQETQYF

V: TRBV20-1
J: TRBJ2-7
D: NA
size: many
DNA: TGCAGTGCTAGAGATGGCAGGACAACCTACGAGCAGTACTTC
CDR3: CSARDGRTTYEQYF

V: TRBV5-1
J: TRBJ1-1
D: NA
size: NA
DNA: TGCGCCAGCAGCTTGGGTGCAGGGCCATCTTTGAACACTGAAGCTTTCTTT
CDR3: CASSLGAGPSLNTEAFF

V: TRBV5-1
J: TRBJ2-2
D: NA
size: NA
DNA: TGCGCCAGCAGCTTGGAGCGGAGCGGGGAGCTGTTTTTT
CDR3: CASSLERSGELFF

V: TRBV29-1
J: TRBJ2-7
D: TRBD2
size: NA
DNA: TGCAGCGTTTCGGGGGGCTACGAGCAGTACTTC
CDR3: CSVSGGYEQYF

V: TRBV18
J: TRBJ2-5
D: NA
size: NA
DNA: TGTGCCAGCTCACCACCAGGGCTGCTGGAAGAGACCCAGTACTTC
CDR3: CASSPPGLLEETQYF

V: TRBV18
J: TRBJ2-1
D: TRBD2
size: NA
DNA: TGTGCCAGCTCCCCTCTAGCGGGAGACACCTACAATGAGCAGTTCTTC
CDR3: CASSPLAGDTYNEQFF

V: TRBV10-2
J: TRBJ2-3
D: TRBD1
size: NA
DNA: TGCGCCAGCGGGACAGGGGGCTTCACAGATACGCAGTATTTT
CDR3: CASGTGGFTDTQYF

V: TRBV27
J: TRBJ2-2
D: NA
size: NA
DNA: TGTGCCAGCAGCTTAAGGGGGGATTACACCGGGGAGCTGTTTTTT
CDR3: CASSLRGDYTGELFF

V: TRBV7-3
J: TRBJ2-2
D: NA
size: few
DNA: TGTGCCAGCAGCACGGGACTCCACACCGGGGAGCTGTTTTTT
CDR3: CASSTGLHTGELFF

V: TRBV27
J: TRBJ2-1
D: TRBD2
size: few
DNA: TGTGCCAGCCGCGACCCCTCTCTAGCGGGGGACTTGAATGAGCAGTTCTTC
CDR3: CASRDPSLAGDLNEQFF

V: TRBV20-1
J: TRBJ2-7
D: TRBD1
size: NA
DNA: TGCAGTGCCAGGGGGAGCGAGCAGTACTTC
CDR3: CSARGSEQYF

V: TRBV9
J: TRBJ2-7
D: NA
size: few
DNA: TGTGCCAGCAGCGTACTGGCAGCCTCCTACGAGCAGTACTTC
CDR3: CASSVLAASYEQYF